Below, 6 T cell receptor beta chains from the same sample are listed, as sequenced in a study of cytomegalovirus exposure and HLA in healthy donors. Libraries were prepared by immunoSEQ multiplex PCR; TCRdb keeps only in-frame clonotypes and omits some of them. The sample includes hundreds of thousands of clones, roughly 87% of them seen just once. Sequences were obtained from PBMCs. The receptors shown here come from a man aged 18 to 29 in good health and CMV-seropositive.

The genes are TRBV6-6 and TRBJ2-7; 8 bases line up with TRBD1. CDR1 and CDR2 from the germline V gene are MNHNY and SVGAGI (reference sequence). Unmatched junction bases numbered 4, after V lost 4 bases and J lost 2 bases. CDR3 size: 14 residues. The CDR3 DNA is TGTGCCAGCAGTTCGCCACAGGGGGCCTACGAGCAGTACTTC. It is translated as CASSSPQGAYEQYF.

V is TRBV29-1 and J is TRBJ1-2; perhaps TRBD1 as D (5 bases). The germline V gene has CDR1 SQVTM and CDR2 ANQGSEA. Trimming took off 7 bases at V and 5 bases at J, with 20 bases between the two ends. This CDR3 is built from 14 residues. CDR3 protein: CSDSWRNGAYGYTF. CDR3 coding DNA: TGCAGCGATTCATGGAGAAATGGGGCTTATGGCTACACCTTC.

V is TRBV4-1 and J is TRBJ2-1; 9 nucleotides agree with TRBD1. Germline V gives CDR1 MGHRA, CDR2 YSYEKL. The V and J ends lost 5 bases and 6 bases, in that order; junction bases with no gene match: 5. This CDR3 has 14 residues. CDR3 in DNA: TGCGCCAGCAGCTCCGGGACAGGGATCAATGAGCAGTTCTTC. Translating gives CASSSGTGINEQFF.

The chain is built from TRBV6-5 and TRBJ2-1; possibly TRBD2 for D (6 bases). V lost 5 bases, J lost 4 bases, and 12 bases lay in between. The CDR3 totals 14 residues. CDR1 is MNHEY and CDR2 is SVGAGI in the germline V gene. This CDR3 is CASSRIAEYNEQFF. The CDR3, as DNA: TGTGCCAGCAGTCGTATAGCGGAATACAATGAGCAGTTCTTC.

This sequence joins TRBV4-1 and TRBJ1-1; possible D gene TRBD1, 5 bases. The germline CDR1 and CDR2 sequences are MGHRA and YSYEKL. This CDR3 comprises 14 residues. V shed 5 bases and J shed 0 bases, with 10 bases lying between them. DNA for the CDR3: TGCGCCAGCAGCTTGGGGACGTTGAACACTGAAGCTTTCTTT. This gives the protein CASSLGTLNTEAFF.

The V gene is TRBV5-6, the J gene TRBJ1-5, with D tentatively TRBD1 (5 bases). V lost 0 bases and J 5 bases, leaving 9 bases between the germline ends. The CDR3 loop spans 14 amino acids. The germline gives CDR1 SGHDT, CDR2 YYEEEE. CDR3 sequence (DNA): TGTGCCAGCAGCTTGGCCAGAGGGGATCAGCCCCAGCATTTT. Encoded protein: CASSLARGDQPQHF.